A selection of T cell receptor beta chains follows, all from one sample in a study of breast tumors, draining lymph nodes, adjacent tissues. TCRdb redid the calling of the multiplex PCR reads with MiXCR, one entry per CDR3 protein. The profile shows about 130,000 distinct CDR3 sequences, approximately 22% of them singletons. Sequencing was carried out using axillary lymph node tissue. The receptors shown here come from a female donor with breast cancer. Some clones in this sample may be carry-over from other donors' samples. The CDR3 runs from the conserved cysteine through the conserved F or W. D genes are given only for firm matches. The listing skips clone size in some rows; elsewhere it reads once, few, many or a size class.

J,D,size,V,length,DNA,CDR3
TRBJ2-1,TRBD2,many,TRBV6-1,15,TGTGCCAGCATTCCACGGACTAGCGGAAACAATGAGCAGTTCTTC,CASIPRTSGNNEQFF
TRBJ2-5,.,.,TRBV5-1,15,TGCGCCAGCAGCCCGGACGGCGGAATGGGTGAGACCCAGTACTTC,CASSPDGGMGETQYF
TRBJ1-2,.,many,TRBV19,13,TGTGCCAGTAGTATGGGGACAAGTTATGGCTACACCTTC,CASSMGTSYGYTF
TRBJ2-5,TRBD1,many,TRBV20-1,16,TGCAGTGCTAGTCGGCTCAGGACAGGGGGCAAAGAGACCCAGTACTTC,CSASRLRTGGKETQYF
TRBJ2-2,.,many,TRBV6-5,13,TGTGCCAGTTTGGAGGGCCTGAGCGGGGAGCTGTTTTTT,CASLEGLSGELFF
TRBJ2-5,.,many,TRBV20-1,13,TGCAGTGCTAGGGGGGTGGTTCGAGAGACCCAGTACTTC,CSARGVVRETQYF
TRBJ1-3,TRBD1,few,TRBV19,16,TGTGCCAGTAGTTCTGGACAGGGGAAGGCTGGAAGCACCATATATTTT,CASSSGQGKAGSTIYF
TRBJ1-5,.,many,TRBV20-1,13,TGCAGTGCTAGAGATAAAGTCGAACAGCCCCAGCATTTT,CSARDKVEQPQHF
TRBJ1-6,.,many,TRBV3-1,14,TGTGCCAGCAGCTTATCGGACTATAATTCACCCCTCCACTTT,CASSLSDYNSPLHF
TRBJ2-7,TRBD2,many,TRBV15,16,TGTGCCACCAGCAGAGGGGCTAGCGGGAGGGCCGACGAGCAGTACTTC,CATSRGASGRADEQYF
TRBJ2-1,TRBD2,many,TRBV10-3,13,TGTGCCATCAGAACGGGAGGCGAAAATGAGCAGTTCTTC,CAIRTGGENEQFF
TRBJ2-1,TRBD2,many,TRBV20-1,15,TGCAGTGCTAGAGATAGCGGGAGGGCCGATAATGAGCAGTTCTTC,CSARDSGRADNEQFF
TRBJ2-1,TRBD2,few,TRBV6-2/TRBV6-3,17,TGTGCCAGCAGTTACTCTTTTCCTAGCGGGAGTCACAATGAGCAGTTCTTC,CASSYSFPSGSHNEQFF
TRBJ2-7,.,many,TRBV10-2,15,TGCGCCAGCAGTGAGGGCGGCCTCCCCCTGGACGAGCAGTACTTC,CASSEGGLPLDEQYF
TRBJ2-7,.,many,TRBV7-9,15,TGTGCCAGCAGCTTAGTCAAGGAGGCATCCTACGAGCAGTACTTC,CASSLVKEASYEQYF
TRBJ2-2,.,few,TRBV3-1,13,TGTGCCAGCAGCCAATTGGAAACCGGGGAGCTGTTTTTT,CASSQLETGELFF
TRBJ2-2,TRBD2,many,TRBV10-3,16,TGTGCCATCAGTGAGGCTAGCGGGATCCACACCGGGGAGCTGTTTTTT,CAISEASGIHTGELFF
TRBJ2-1,TRBD2,few,TRBV28,16,TGTGCCAGCAGTTTCCATAGCGGGTCCCCCTACAATGAGCAGTTCTTC,CASSFHSGSPYNEQFF
TRBJ2-6,.,many,TRBV30,12,TGTGCCTGGAGGGACAGGGCCAACGTCCTGACTTTC,CAWRDRANVLTF
TRBJ2-5,.,few,TRBV10-2,13,TGCGCCAGCAGTGAACGGGAGCTAGAGACCCAGTGCTTC,CASSERELETQCF
TRBJ2-1,TRBD2,.,TRBV27,15,TGTGCCAGCAGCCTAGCGGGGGACATATTCAATGAGCAGTTCTTC,CASSLAGDIFNEQFF
TRBJ2-7,.,many,TRBV19,15,TGTGCCAGTAGTATAGACCCCGGGACTGTATACGAGCAGTACTTC,CASSIDPGTVYEQYF
TRBJ1-3,TRBD1,many,TRBV15,16,TGTGCCACCAGTACCCGGGACAGGGGCTCTGGAAACACCATATATTTT,CATSTRDRGSGNTIYF
TRBJ2-7,TRBD2,.,TRBV5-1,15,TGCGCCAGCAGCTTGGTGGCGGGAGTGAGGAACGAGCAGTACTTC,CASSLVAGVRNEQYF
TRBJ2-5,.,many,TRBV7-9,13,TGTGCCAGCAGCCCAGTGCGGCAAGAGACCCAGTACTTC,CASSPVRQETQYF
TRBJ2-7,TRBD1,many,TRBV15,17,TGTGCCACCAGCAGAGGGACAGGGGGTTTTCTCTCCTACGAGCAGTACTTC,CATSRGTGGFLSYEQYF
TRBJ2-1,.,many,TRBV5-1,16,TGCGCCAGCAGCTTGAACAGTTTTGGCTCCTACAATGAGCAGTTCTTC,CASSLNSFGSYNEQFF